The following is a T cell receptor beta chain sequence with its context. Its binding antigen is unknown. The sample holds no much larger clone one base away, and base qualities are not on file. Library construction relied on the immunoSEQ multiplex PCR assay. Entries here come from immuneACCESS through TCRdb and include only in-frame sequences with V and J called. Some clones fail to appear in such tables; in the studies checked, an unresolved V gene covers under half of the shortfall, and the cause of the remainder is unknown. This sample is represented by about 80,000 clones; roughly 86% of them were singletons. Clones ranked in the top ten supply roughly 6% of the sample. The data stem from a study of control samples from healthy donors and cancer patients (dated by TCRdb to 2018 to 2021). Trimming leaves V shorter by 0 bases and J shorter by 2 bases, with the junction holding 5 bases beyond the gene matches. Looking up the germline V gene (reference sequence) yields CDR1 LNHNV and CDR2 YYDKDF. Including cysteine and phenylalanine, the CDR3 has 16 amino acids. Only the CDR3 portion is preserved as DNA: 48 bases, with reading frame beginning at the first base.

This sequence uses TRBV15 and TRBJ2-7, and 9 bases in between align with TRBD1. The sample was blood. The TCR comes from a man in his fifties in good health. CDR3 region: CATSRERGQGTYEQYF. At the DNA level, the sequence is TGTGCCACCAGCAGAGAACGAGGACAGGGGACCTACGAGCAGTACTTC.